This T cell receptor beta chain is drawn from a study of T cell repertoires in cytomegalovirus infection. On the study more broadly: Selected CMV epitopes included recently identified HLA-C-restricted ones as well as well-studied HLA-B-restricted ones. From public TCR beta signatures came an indication of both CMV infection and matching HLA type. The study, taken as a whole, reports: Ex vivo, HLA-C-restricted CMV-specific TCR beta clonotypes prevailed over the rest of the response. Carriage of CMV together with the relevant HLA was identifiable through cumulative public TCR beta family frequency.

Comment on this clonotype: Its specificity is not known.

In TCRdb, the reads were re-called with MiXCR into one record per CDR3 protein. The sample lists roughly 860,000 distinct CDR3 sequences, roughly 33% occurring once. V was clipped by 5 bases and J by 0 bases; unmatched bases: 6. The CDR3 sequence is 17 residues long. The sequence was obtained from a human donor in good health (CMV status not recorded). Some clones in this sample may be carry-over from other donors' samples. The V and J genes are TRBV12-3 or TRBV12-4 and TRBJ1-5; 11 positions match TRBD1. This sample comprised cultured CD8+ T cells from PBMCs, obtained from culture after CMV antigen stimulation. The CDR3: CASSPGQGVYSNQPQHF. The CDR3 coding sequence is TGTGCCAGCAGTCCGGGACAGGGGGTTTATAGCAATCAGCCCCAGCATTTT.